Below, one T cell receptor beta chain is given with its context. The antigen is unknown. This entry comes from a study of cytomegalovirus exposure and HLA in healthy donors. Study overall: Early on, a data release was issued that held about 85 million unique TCRs from HLA-typed donors. The study's findings and limits: Confirmation in vitro established that a few CMV-associated chains were specific for CMV antigens.

The PCR was carried out with 60 Vbeta primers and 13 Jbeta primers. This table comes from immunoSEQ multiplex PCR, and its TCRdb copy is limited to in-frame clones, with some not included. Counted here are about 150,000 clones, about 70% occurring once; the ten biggest clones make up 8.5% to 12%. The CDR3 runs to 13 residues. Germline V gene lookup returns CDR1 MNHEY and CDR2 SMNVEV (reference sequence). V was clipped by 5 bases and J by 10 bases, with 15 bases between them. Sequencing input: PBMCs. The genes are TRBV27 and TRBJ1-5; maybe TRBD1 (6 bases). The clonotype was recovered from a man aged 25-45 years in good health and CMV-seropositive. CDR3 bases: TGTGCCAGCAGTCCCCAATACAGGGATCCCCAGCATTTT. Protein: CASSPQYRDPQHF.